This TCR beta chain was captured by sequencing in a study of blood T cell repertoires in COVID-19 (dated by TCRdb to about 2020). About the investigation overall: Collaborator samples came from the United States, Italy and Spain and covered acute and convalescent phases of COVID-19. The prospective study material was composed of cDNA or gDNA derived from T cells, B-cell-depleted T cells, or PBMCs. Deeply sampled blood TCRbeta repertoires from subjects exposed to, actively infected with, or recovered from COVID-19 were included in the dataset. The repertoires were made available in a free public database intended to serve as a resource for research on the immune response to SARS-CoV-2. The samples were drawn from the first 160 participants of the ongoing ImmuneRACE study and from 1,254 subjects provided by 6 global collaborators. Nearly every sample came with metadata listing a de-identified subject ID, COVID-19 status, age in years and sex. Where available, HLA class I and class II types were obtained from metadata supplied by the sample provider rather than from assay-based typing. Overall study outcomes, separate from this receptor: How much clinical and demographic metadata was included differed by source and by participant, and the metadata was provided uncurated.

Based on the germline V gene (reference sequence), the CDR1 and CDR2 sequences are SSHAT and FNYEAQ. V trim: 3 bases; J trim: 5 bases; unmatched bases: 3. From its cysteine to its phenylalanine, the CDR3 spans 15 amino acids. The CDR3 DNA has 45 bases and is translated from base 1. This clone was recorded a few times. Its antigen remains undetermined. Per-base quality was not reported, and no clone a single base away is much larger than it. The collaborating institutions used their own protocols to collect whole blood in K2EDTA tubes. For TCRbeta analysis, collaborators shipped samples as frozen whole blood, isolated PBMCs, or DNA extracted from either of those sample types. The immunoSEQ Assay, a bias-controlled multiplex PCR, was used to amplify TCRbeta CDR3 regions from genomic DNA. The authors processed their data as follows. The number of nucleated cells in each sample was estimated by amplification of reference gene primers within the assay. Sequence reads were collapsed and filtered to measure the absolute abundance of every unique TCRbeta CDR3 rearrangement. For each sample, productive Simpson clonality was calculated as the square root of Simpson's diversity index across productive rearrangements. The table was pulled from immuneACCESS by TCRdb, which kept in-frame rearrangements only. Such tables lose some clones; where checked, under half of the loss comes from unresolved V genes, and the rest has no known cause. V and J calls and clone size are as listed in that table; D and trimming were resolved from the DNA. The sample table contains about 280,000 clones; only one count was recorded for about 85% of them. About 14% of the sample is held by the ten biggest clonotypes.

The specimen was peripheral blood. This receptor chain uses TRBV7-7 and TRBJ2-1, with TRBD2 identical over 11 junction bases. The TCR sequence derives from a human donor in a cohort sampled during active COVID-19. The sequenced DNA: TGTGCCAGCAGCTTGGGGACTAGCGGAAACAATGAGCAGTTCTTC. Translated, it gives CASSLGTSGNNEQFF. Joined to the reference TRBV7-7 and TRBJ2-1 proteins, this CDR3 gives the full variable domain: GAGVSQSPRYKVTKRGQDVTLRCDPISSHATLYWYQQALGQGPEFLTYFNYEAQPDKSGLPSDRFSAERPEGSISTLTIQRTEQRDSAMYRCASSLGTSGNNEQFFGPGTRLTVL.